These T cell receptor beta chains were read from a single sample in a study of T-cell reconstitution after alpha-beta-depleted transplantation in children. From the PCR reads, TCRdb called clonotypes with MiXCR, one entry per CDR3 protein. The sample consists of fewer than 450,000 distinct CDR3 sequences, around 16% of them appearing once. The material sequenced was PBMCs, mostly from graft donor cells, taken 360 days after TCRalphabeta/CD19-depleted stem cell transplant. The receptor set was obtained from a male patient aged 2 to 10 who had a stem cell transplant for acute lymphoblastic leukemia, so the T cells may come from the graft donor. Each CDR3 is given with its conserved first and last residue. Each record gives: clone size, CDR3 length, J gene, D gene, V gene, CDR3 protein, CDR3 DNA. D genes are given only for firm matches. Only some rows state a clone size, as once, few, many or a class for expanded clones.

>-|13|TRBJ1-1|-|TRBV15
CATSRDPSAEAFF
TGTGCCACCAGCAGAGACCCTTCCGCTGAAGCTTTCTTT
>-|16|TRBJ2-1|TRBD2|TRBV18
CASSTGLAGINNEQFF
TGTGCCAGCTCAACGGGACTAGCGGGCATTAACAATGAGCAGTTCTTC
>many|17|TRBJ2-3|-|TRBV6-2/TRBV6-3
CASSSGRQFISTDTQYF
TGTGCCAGCAGTTCGGGACGGCAGTTTATCTCCACAGATACGCAGTATTTT
>few|16|TRBJ2-5|TRBD2|TRBV27
CASSLLGLAAQETQYF
TGTGCCAGCAGTTTATTGGGACTAGCGGCTCAAGAGACCCAGTACTTC
>many|18|TRBJ2-5|TRBD1|TRBV28
CASSLSLFRGSVQETQYF
TGTGCCAGCAGTTTATCCCTGTTCAGGGGGAGTGTCCAAGAGACCCAGTACTTC
>-|16|TRBJ2-7|-|TRBV7-8
CASSLAGSASSYEQYF
TGTGCCAGCAGCTTAGCCGGCAGTGCCAGCTCCTACGAGCAGTACTTC
>many|15|TRBJ2-1|-|TRBV4-3
CASSQDLRGYNEQFF
TGCGCCAGCAGCCAAGATCTGAGGGGTTACAATGAGCAGTTCTTC
>-|14|TRBJ2-2|-|TRBV20-1
CSARRIGSTGELFF
TGCAGTGCCCGAAGGATTGGGAGTACCGGGGAGCTGTTTTTT
>few|13|TRBJ2-5|-|TRBV29-1
CSALGAHRETQYF
TGCAGCGCACTAGGGGCGCATCGGGAGACCCAGTACTTC
>-|13|TRBJ2-7|-|TRBV28
CATQDSSFYEQYF
TGTGCCACGCAGGACAGTTCGTTCTACGAGCAGTACTTC
>few|20|TRBJ2-1|TRBD2|TRBV15
CATSRDPARLAGGQYNEQFF
TGTGCCACCAGCAGAGATCCCGCGCGACTAGCGGGAGGGCAATACAATGAGCAGTTCTTC
>few|16|TRBJ2-7|-|TRBV27
CASSHPGRNRGYEQYF
TGTGCCAGCAGCCACCCGGGGCGTAACCGGGGCTACGAGCAGTACTTC
>few|18|TRBJ2-1|TRBD2|TRBV7-9
CASSFRESGTSTYNEQFF
TGTGCCAGCAGCTTTAGGGAGTCCGGGACTAGTACCTACAATGAGCAGTTCTTC
>many|15|TRBJ2-7|-|TRBV12-3/TRBV12-4
CASSPGTGGIYEQYF
TGTGCCAGCAGTCCCGGGACCGGGGGAATTTACGAGCAGTACTTC
>many|15|TRBJ2-3|TRBD1|TRBV5-1
CASSPRDRGSDTQYF
TGCGCCAGCAGCCCCCGGGACAGGGGCTCAGATACGCAGTATTTT
>-|15|TRBJ1-6|TRBD1|TRBV7-2
CASSARGQGVSPLHF
TGTGCCAGCAGCGCCCGAGGACAGGGGGTCTCACCCCTCCACTTT
>-|17|TRBJ2-7|-|TRBV12-3/TRBV12-4
CASSYRIYRFPTYEQYF
TGTGCCAGCAGTTATCGTATTTACCGATTCCCTACCTACGAGCAGTACTTC
>few|12|TRBJ2-1|-|TRBV6-5
CATGRSGDEQFF
TGTGCCACGGGACGGTCGGGGGATGAGCAGTTCTTC
>-|18|TRBJ2-1|-|TRBV11-1
CASSLAARSRVVENEQFF
TGTGCCAGCAGCTTAGCCGCACGGTCGAGGGTGGTAGAAAATGAGCAGTTCTTC
>-|14|TRBJ2-1|-|TRBV13
CASTPWGDTNEQFF
TGTGCCAGCACGCCCTGGGGGGACACCAATGAGCAGTTCTTC
>few|13|TRBJ2-3|-|TRBV4-1
CASSQVITDTQYF
TGCGCCAGCAGCCAAGTCATCACAGATACGCAGTATTTT
>-|17|TRBJ1-3|-|TRBV7-6
CVSSLALGPGGGNTIYF
TGTGTCAGCAGCTTAGCTCTGGGACCCGGAGGCGGAAACACCATATATTTT
>-|14|TRBJ1-2|-|TRBV15
CATSRVLGPRPLLF
TGTGCCACCAGCAGAGTGCTCGGGCCCCGGCCTTTACTCTTC
>few|15|TRBJ2-7|-|TRBV20-1
CSARVTGRGFYEQYF
TGCAGTGCTAGAGTAACGGGCAGGGGATTTTACGAGCAGTACTTC
>few|14|TRBJ2-5|TRBD2|TRBV29-1
CSVGAGGRQETQYF
TGCAGCGTGGGAGCGGGAGGTCGACAAGAGACCCAGTACTTC
>-|13|TRBJ2-1|-|TRBV30
CAWRESGHNEQFF
TGTGCCTGGAGGGAATCGGGCCACAATGAGCAGTTCTTC
>many|14|TRBJ2-7|-|TRBV28
CASNYLGGSYEQYF
TGTGCCAGCAATTACCTAGGAGGCTCCTACGAGCAGTACTTC
>-|14|TRBJ2-1|-|TRBV12-3/TRBV12-4
CASSLAFSYNEQFF
TGTGCCAGCAGTTTAGCGTTCTCCTACAATGAGCAGTTCTTC
>-|16|TRBJ2-1|TRBD2|TRBV28
CASSSYSGRASDEQFF
TGTGCCAGCAGTTCATATAGCGGGAGGGCCTCAGATGAGCAGTTCTTC
>few|16|TRBJ2-5|TRBD2|TRBV3-1
CASSPLAGKELETQYF
TGTGCCAGCAGCCCCCTAGCGGGGAAGGAGTTGGAGACCCAGTACTTC
>few|16|TRBJ1-3|-|TRBV7-6
CASSSGLPQAGNTIYF
TGTGCCAGCAGCTCTGGCCTCCCTCAAGCTGGAAACACCATATATTTT
>-|17|TRBJ1-3|-|TRBV4-2
CASSREGPGSSGNTIYF
TGTGCCAGCAGCCGAGAGGGTCCGGGCTCCTCTGGAAACACCATATATTTT
>-|16|TRBJ2-7|-|TRBV12-3/TRBV12-4
CASTHRASDQNYEQYF
TGTGCCAGCACCCACAGGGCTAGCGACCAAAACTACGAGCAGTACTTC
>few|15|TRBJ2-7|-|TRBV3-1
CASSQDSNTVYEQYF
TGTGCCAGCAGCCAAGACAGCAACACTGTCTACGAGCAGTACTTC
>few|16|TRBJ2-7|-|TRBV5-1
CASSLGVGQRRYEQYF
TGCGCCAGCAGCTTGGGGGTGGGGCAAAGGAGATACGAGCAGTACTTC
>-|16|TRBJ2-6|-|TRBV5-1
CASSLVPGTGANVLTF
TGCGCCAGCAGCTTGGTACCGGGAACCGGGGCCAACGTCCTGACTTTC
>few|15|TRBJ2-1|-|TRBV28
CASSPAGVGKVAAFF
TGTGCCAGCAGCCCAGCCGGGGTGGGAAAGGTCGCCGCGTTCTTC
>few|15|TRBJ2-5|TRBD2|TRBV3-1
CASSQASGSWETQYF
TGTGCCAGCAGCCAAGCGAGCGGGAGTTGGGAGACCCAGTACTTC
>few|13|TRBJ2-7|-|TRBV6-5
CASSYSWGHEQYF
TGTGCCAGCAGTTACTCGTGGGGCCACGAGCAGTACTTC
>few|14|TRBJ2-4|-|TRBV5-1
CASSLSREKNIQYF
TGCGCCAGCAGCTTGAGCAGGGAGAAAAACATTCAGTACTTC
>once|17|TRBJ2-3|TRBD2|TRBV9
CASSPYGLAGGTDTQYF
TGTGCCAGCAGCCCCTACGGTCTAGCGGGAGGCACAGATACGCAGTATTTT
>few|16|TRBJ2-2|TRBD1|TRBV4-2
CASSQDPGTGAGELFF
TGTGCCAGCAGCCAAGACCCTGGGACAGGGGCCGGGGAGCTGTTTTTT
>-|13|TRBJ2-1|-|TRBV6-5
CASSYDPDNEQFF
TGTGCCAGCAGTTACGATCCCGACAATGAGCAGTTCTTC
>-|12|TRBJ2-4|-|TRBV5-1
CASSLVGDIQYF
TGCGCCAGCAGCTTGGTGGGTGACATTCAGTACTTC
>-|14|TRBJ1-6|TRBD1|TRBV6-5
CASSYARGPSPLHF
TGTGCCAGCAGTTACGCCAGGGGGCCTTCACCCCTCCACTTT
>many|14|TRBJ2-2|TRBD1|TRBV5-1
CASNSGTDTGELFF
TGCGCCAGCAATTCCGGGACAGACACCGGGGAGCTGTTTTTT
>many|18|TRBJ2-2|-|TRBV4-2
CASSQPRVGIGDTGELFF
TGTGCCAGCAGCCAACCCCGCGTGGGAATAGGTGACACCGGGGAGCTGTTTTTT
>-|14|TRBJ2-7|-|TRBV7-9
CASSYQGVDYEQYF
TGTGCCAGCAGCTACCAAGGGGTAGACTACGAGCAGTACTTC